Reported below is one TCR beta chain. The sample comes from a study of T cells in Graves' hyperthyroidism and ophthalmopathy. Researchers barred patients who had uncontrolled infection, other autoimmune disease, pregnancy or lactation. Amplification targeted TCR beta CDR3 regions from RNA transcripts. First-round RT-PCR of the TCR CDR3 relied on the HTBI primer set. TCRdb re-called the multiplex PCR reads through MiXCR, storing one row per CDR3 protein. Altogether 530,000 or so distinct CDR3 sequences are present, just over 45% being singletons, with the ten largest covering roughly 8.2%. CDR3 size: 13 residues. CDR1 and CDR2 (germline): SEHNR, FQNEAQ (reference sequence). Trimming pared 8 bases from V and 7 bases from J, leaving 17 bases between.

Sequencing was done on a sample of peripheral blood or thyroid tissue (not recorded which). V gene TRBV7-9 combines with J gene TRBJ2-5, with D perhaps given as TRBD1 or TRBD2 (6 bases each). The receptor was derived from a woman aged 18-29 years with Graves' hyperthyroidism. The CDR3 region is CASLEGGLGTQYF. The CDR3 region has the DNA TGTGCCAGCTTGGAGGGGGGCCTAGGGACCCAGTACTTC.